Shown below are 10 T cell receptor beta chains from a single sample sequenced in a study of blood T cell repertoires in COVID-19. The repertoire was sequenced with immunoSEQ multiplex PCR; TCRdb's copy has only in-frame clones and lacks some. The table records 150,000 to 200,000 clones, under 90% of them present only once. The source material was PBMCs or T cells enriched from blood (not recorded which). The receptors come from a middle-aged man who had recovered from COVID-19.

V gene TRBV5-1 combines with J gene TRBJ1-6; D may be TRBD1 (6 bases). V was shortened by 0 bases and J by 2 bases, with 27 bases between the two germline ends. Germline CDR1 reads SGHRS; CDR2 reads YFSETQ. The CDR3 length is 22 residues. The CDR3: CASSLGIRVGQDGRPYNSPLHF. The CDR3 coding sequence is TGCGCCAGCAGCTTGGGCATAAGGGTGGGACAAGACGGGAGGCCCTATAATTCACCCCTCCACTTT.

J is TRBJ2-1 and V is TRBV9; 9 positions match TRBD2. Germline CDR1 and CDR2: SGDLS and YYNGEE. V dropped 3 bases and J dropped 12; count of bases not matched to a gene: 7. The CDR3 has 13 residues. The CDR3 here is CASSAEGTSRQFF. DNA for the CDR3: TGTGCCAGCAGCGCTGAAGGGACTAGCAGGCAGTTCTTC. Variable domain in full (rest from reference TRBV9 and TRBJ2-1): DSGVTQTPKHLITATGQRVTLRCSPRSGDLSVYWYQQSLDQGLQFLIQYYNGEERAKGNILERFSAQQFPDLHSELNLSSLELGDSALYFCASSAEGTSRQFFGPGTRLTVL.

The CDR3 loop is CASSYSSVQAYEQYF. The DNA for the CDR3 is TGTGCCAGCAGTTACTCCTCCGTACAGGCCTACGAGCAGTACTTC. J is TRBJ2-7 and V is TRBV6-5, with D maybe TRBD1 (5 bases). Germline loops: CDR1 MNHEY, CDR2 SVGAGI. CDR3 size: 15 residues. Trimming pared 0 bases from V and 2 bases from J, leaving 11 bases between.

V is TRBV6-5 and J is TRBJ2-7, with D maybe TRBD1 (5 bases). Per germline, CDR1 MNHEY and CDR2 SVGAGI. The CDR3 is 14 residues long. The V end was cut by 4 bases, the J end by 1 base, with 11 bases between. The CDR3 loop is CASSSQGRSYEQYF. The CDR3 coding sequence is TGTGCCAGCAGTTCCCAGGGTAGATCCTACGAGCAGTACTTC.

V usage is TRBV9 and J usage is TRBJ2-1; 13 bases match TRBD2. V dropped 0 bases and J dropped 0; count of bases not matched to a gene: 9. CDR1 SGDLS and CDR2 YYNGEE come from the germline V gene. This CDR3 comprises 20 residues. The CDR3 nucleotides are TGTGCCAGCAGCGTAGAGGGACTAGCGGGGCGTTATAGCTCCTACAATGAGCAGTTCTTC. This codes for CASSVEGLAGRYSSYNEQFF.

This rearrangement joins TRBV6-2 or TRBV6-3 to TRBJ1-2; 8 positions match TRBD1. Germline CDR1 MNHEY, CDR2 SVGEGT. V trimming: 4 bases; J trimming: 9 bases; junction bases outside the gene matches: 13. The CDR3 length is 15 residues. The CDR3, as DNA: TGTGCCAGCAGTTCGGCCGGGCAGGGGGCATATCGCTACACCTTC. Translated: CASSSAGQGAYRYTF.

The chain uses TRBV7-6 and TRBJ1-2, with a weak D call TRBD1 (5 bases). The germline CDR1 and CDR2 sequences are SGHVS and FNYEAQ. V was clipped by 7 bases and J by 3 bases, with 15 bases between them. CDR3 size: 14 residues. CDR3 amino acids: CASTKRGGDYGYTF. The CDR3 DNA follows: TGTGCCAGCACCAAAAGGGGAGGGGACTATGGCTACACCTTC.

The chain links TRBV5-1 to TRBJ1-1; D is uncertain. Trimming removed 0 bases from V and 0 bases from J, with 6 bases in between. CDR1 is SGHRS, CDR2 YFSETQ, per germline. The CDR3 has 14 amino acids. CDR3 amino acids: CASSLGSLNTEAFF. The CDR3 DNA sequence: TGCGCCAGCAGCTTGGGCAGTTTGAACACTGAAGCTTTCTTT.

Note on this clone: The sample contains more than one DNA sequence encoding this CDR3. V and J are TRBV5-1 and TRBJ2-5, with a weak D call TRBD1 (5 bases). The V gene lost 4 bases and the J gene lost 1 base, with 8 bases spanning the gap. The CDR3 extends over 13 amino acids. The germline V gene has CDR1 SGHRS and CDR2 YFSETQ. DNA of the CDR3: TGCGCCAGCAGCGCAGGGATCCAAGAGACCCAGTACTTC. This encodes CASSAGIQETQYF.

The rearrangement uses TRBV7-2 and TRBJ1-1, with TRBD1 as a possible D gene (5 bases). CDR1 is SGHTA, CDR2 FQGNSA, per germline. This CDR3 is built from 17 residues. The V end lost 5 bases, the J end lost 3 bases, and 22 bases lay between the germline ends. The CDR3 region is CASSPPWQGWWDTEAFF. DNA of the CDR3: TGTGCCAGCAGCCCCCCGTGGCAGGGTTGGTGGGACACTGAAGCTTTCTTT.